Below, 15 T cell receptor beta chains from the same sample are listed, as sequenced in a study of blood T cell repertoires in COVID-19. The repertoire was sequenced with immunoSEQ multiplex PCR; TCRdb's copy has only in-frame clones and lacks some. The data show more than 300,000 clones, with around 84% seen just once and approximately 4.1% held by the top ten. Sequencing was performed on PBMCs or T cells enriched from blood (not recorded which). All receptors derive from a man under 40 who had recovered from COVID-19.

This clone was counted only a few times. V and J are TRBV9 and TRBJ1-6, with D hard to call. V was pared by 0 bases and J by 7 bases, with 8 bases between. In germline, CDR1 is SGDLS, CDR2 YYNGEE. This CDR3 has 14 residues. The CDR3 loop is CASSVGAGNSPLHF. The CDR3 DNA reads as TGTGCCAGCAGCGTAGGGGCCGGAAATTCACCCCTCCACTTT.

This clone was observed a handful of times. J is TRBJ2-3 and V is TRBV11-3; no definite D call. Trimming took 2 bases from V and 4 from J, leaving 4 bases between them. The CDR3 loop spans 12 amino acids. Per the germline V gene, CDR1 is SGHNT and CDR2 is YENEEA. The CDR3, as DNA: TGTGCCAGCAGCTTATCGGCAGATACGCAGTATTTT. It encodes CASSLSADTQYF.

This clone has just a few counts. The V and J genes are TRBV10-1 and TRBJ2-2, with D uncertain. The CDR3 loop spans 12 amino acids. Trimming removed 4 bases at V and 6 bases at J, with 6 bases between. Germline lookup yields CDR1 WNHNN and CDR2 SYGVQD (reference sequence). CDR3 loop: CASSVGPGELFF. CDR3 DNA sequence: TGCGCCAGCAGTGTTGGGCCCGGGGAGCTGTTTTTT.

The gene calls are TRBV2 and TRBJ1-5, with D tentatively TRBD1 (5 bases). In germline, CDR1 is SNHLY, CDR2 FYNNEI. V lost 5 bases to trimming and J lost 0 bases, with 11 bases between them. This CDR3 has 15 amino acids. The CDR3 spells CASSKVQGSNQPQHF. The CDR3 DNA reads TGTGCCAGCAGTAAGGTTCAGGGTAGCAATCAGCCCCAGCATTTT.

This rearrangement joins TRBV9 to TRBJ2-2; 10 positions agree with TRBD2. This CDR3 has 18 residues. V gave up 0 bases and J gave up 2 bases; unmatched junction bases: 7. Per germline, CDR1 SGDLS and CDR2 YYNGEE. CDR3 sequence: CASSVVRAGGINTGELFF. CDR3 nucleotide sequence: TGTGCCAGCAGCGTAGTCCGAGCGGGAGGGATCAACACCGGGGAGCTGTTTTTT.

The chain employs TRBV29-1 and TRBJ2-2; tentatively, D is TRBD2 (6 bases). Germline V gene lookup returns CDR1 SQVTM and CDR2 ANQGSEA. V dropped 1 base and J dropped 5 bases, with 14 bases sitting between them. The CDR3 totals 15 residues. The chain's CDR3 is CSVEGGPRETGELFF. CDR3 bases: TGCAGCGTTGAAGGGGGACCTCGGGAGACCGGGGAGCTGTTTTTT.

V gene TRBV5-1 combines with J gene TRBJ1-1; D is possibly TRBD1 (5 bases). The germline gives CDR1 SGHRS, CDR2 YFSETQ. V shed 1 base and J shed 4 bases, with 14 bases lying between them. The CDR3 has 15 residues. Written as DNA, the CDR3 is TGCGCCAGCAGCTTGTTGGGCGACAGCGCCACTGAAGCTTTCTTT. Translated, it gives CASSLLGDSATEAFF.

In this sample, this clone turned up once. This chain links TRBV11-3 with TRBJ2-1; unclear D gene. Trimming left V 1 base short and J 9 bases short, with 4 bases between. CDR1 is SGHNT, CDR2 YENEEA, per germline. This CDR3 is built from 11 residues. The CDR3 sequence: CASSLVIEQFF. CDR3 nucleotide sequence: TGTGCCAGCAGCTTAGTCATTGAGCAGTTCTTC.

A single count supports this clone. V and J are TRBV7-8 and TRBJ2-7; 8 bases align to TRBD1. Trimming at V came to 7 bases and at J to 2 bases, leaving 4 bases not matched to a gene. The CDR3 is 13 amino acids. Germline CDR1 SGHVS, CDR2 FQNEAQ. The CDR3 sequence is CASTGGTAYEQYF. DNA for the CDR3: TGTGCCAGCACAGGGGGCACCGCCTACGAGCAGTACTTC.

This clone was found once. The rearrangement links TRBV4-2 to TRBJ1-4, with D perhaps TRBD1 (5 bases). Trimming stripped 2 bases from V and 0 bases from J, with 13 bases between. Germline V lookup: CDR1 LGHNA, CDR2 YNFKEQ. The CDR3 sequence is 17 residues long. The CDR3, as DNA: TGTGCCAGCAGCCAACTGATTGGGGGGGCAACTAATGAAAAACTGTTTTTT. This codes for CASSQLIGGATNEKLFF.

V usage is TRBV7-9 and J usage is TRBJ1-2; possible D gene TRBD1, 5 bases. The CDR3 extends over 13 amino acids. V shed 4 bases and J shed 5 bases, with 11 bases lying between them. Germline V gives CDR1 SEHNR, CDR2 FQNEAQ (reference sequence). DNA of the CDR3: TGTGCCAGCAGCTCTAGCGGGGGGTATGGCTACACCTTC. This sequence encodes CASSSSGGYGYTF.

V is TRBV6-2 or TRBV6-3 and J is TRBJ2-7; D gene unclear. The germline V gene has CDR1 MNHEY and CDR2 SVGEGT. The CDR3 length is 13 residues. V shed 0 bases and J shed 2 bases, with 5 bases lying between them. The CDR3 loop reads CASSYSAPYEQYF. DNA for the CDR3: TGTGCCAGCAGTTACTCGGCCCCCTACGAGCAGTACTTC.

This clone was observed a single time. The chain couples TRBV28 to TRBJ2-7, with a possible D match to TRBD2 (6 bases). Germline CDR1 and CDR2: MDHEN and SYDVKM. V shed 2 bases and J shed 3 bases, with 17 bases lying between them. The CDR3 is 16 amino acids. CDR3 DNA: TGTGCCAGCAGTTTAGGATTTTCGGGGGTCGGCTACGAGCAGTACTTC. Amino acids: CASSLGFSGVGYEQYF.

The V and J genes are TRBV24-1 and TRBJ1-4; 7 nucleotides match TRBD1. Trimming at V came to 3 bases and at J to 8 bases, leaving 8 bases not matched to a gene. Germline V gene sequence: CDR1 KGHDR, CDR2 SFDVKD. This CDR3 is 15 amino acids long. Written as DNA, the CDR3 is TGTGCCACCAGTGATCCGAAGACAGGGTTCGAAAAACTGTTTTTT. It codes for CATSDPKTGFEKLFF.

The chain joins TRBV6-5 to TRBJ2-1, with a possible D match to TRBD2 (5 bases). The V end was cut by 6 bases, the J end by 7 bases, with 16 bases between. This CDR3 contains 14 residues. Per germline, CDR1 MNHEY and CDR2 SVGAGI. CDR3 loop: CASSHHREGNEQFF. CDR3 coding DNA: TGTGCCAGCAGCCATCATCGGGAAGGGAATGAGCAGTTCTTC.